Here is one TCR beta chain with its context. What it recognizes is unknown. This entry belongs to a study of cytomegalovirus exposure and HLA in healthy donors. 60 Vbeta and 13 Jbeta primers were used in PCR. Assay used: immunoSEQ multiplex PCR; TCRdb lists only in-frame clones, some missing. The sample lists about 160,000 clones, approximately 72% seen once, with roughly 2% in the top ten. Study-wide results and limits: Later analysis identified about 17,000 TCR beta sequences associated with HLA alleles, using a false discovery rate threshold of 0.05. One variant, a missense change in DCLRE1C, was linked in a later analysis to TCR beta V- and J-gene trimming. A later analysis found that most CMV-associated TCR beta chains appeared HLA-restricted.

Looked up from germline, CDR1 is SGDLS and CDR2 is YYNGEE. V lost 3 bases and J 2 bases, leaving 12 bases between the germline ends. The CDR3 covers 15 residues. V and J are TRBV9 and TRBJ2-1; D perhaps matches TRBD2 (6 bases). The sequenced sample consisted of PBMCs. The clonotype originates from a female donor in good health and CMV-seronegative. The CDR3 DNA follows: TGTGCCAGCAGCGCCGGCGGAGGGGCCTACAATGAGCAGTTCTTC. Residues: CASSAGGGAYNEQFF. Based on the CDR3 plus reference TRBV9 and TRBJ2-1, the full variable domain is DSGVTQTPKHLITATGQRVTLRCSPRSGDLSVYWYQQSLDQGLQFLIQYYNGEERAKGNILERFSAQQFPDLHSELNLSSLELGDSALYFCASSAGGGAYNEQFFGPGTRLTVL.